The next 30 T cell receptor beta chains were all read from a single sample in a study of PD-1 blockade in classical Hodgkin lymphoma. Here immunoSEQ multiplex PCR was the method, and the copy in TCRdb shows in-frame clones only, minus some. The table records about 97,000 clones, roughly 90% of them present only once. Each of the patients experienced relapse following autologous stem cell transplantation, and their brentuximab vedotin exposure differed. The material sequenced was peripheral blood mononuclear cells (PBMCs), taken before the second cycle of nivolumab. Receptors originate from a human donor with classical Hodgkin lymphoma.

V and J are TRBV6-4 and TRBJ2-3; 8 bases line up with TRBD2. After removal of 3 bases from V and 4 bases from J, the junction contained 6 bases not matched to a gene. Germline V gene data show CDR1 as MRHNA and CDR2 as SNTAGT. The CDR3 covers 15 residues. CDR3 sequence (DNA): TGTGCCAGCAGTGAAACGGGGGGGGGAGCAGATACGCAGTATTTT. This sequence encodes CASSETGGGADTQYF.

This chain links TRBV7-2 with TRBJ2-3, with D maybe TRBD2 (6 bases). The germline CDR1 and CDR2 sequences are SGHTA and FQGNSA. The CDR3 has 14 amino acids. The V end lost 10 bases, the J end lost 5 bases, and 19 bases lay between the germline ends. In DNA, the CDR3 is TGTGCCACCTTAGCGGTCGTGGGGAGAGATACGCAGTATTTT. Translated, it gives CATLAVVGRDTQYF.

This chain joins TRBV5-4 and TRBJ2-5, with D maybe TRBD2 (6 bases). CDR3 size: 15 residues. Germline CDR1 is SGHNT and CDR2 is YYREEE (reference sequence). V lost 0 bases and J lost 5, with 14 bases in between. CDR3 sequence reads: CASSLAAGGLETQYF. In DNA, the CDR3 is TGTGCCAGCAGCTTGGCCGCTGGAGGGCTTGAGACCCAGTACTTC. The variable domain in full, with the rest retrieved from reference TRBV5-4 and TRBJ2-5, is ETGVTQSPTHLIKTRGQQVTLRCSSQSGHNTVSWYQQALGQGPQFIFQYYREEENGRGNFPPRFSGLQFPNYSSELNVNALELDDSALYLCASSLAAGGLETQYFGPGTRLLVL.

The chain carries TRBV6-6 and TRBJ2-1; D may be TRBD2 (6 bases). Looked up from germline, CDR1 is MNHNY and CDR2 is SVGAGI (reference sequence). V was trimmed by 2 bases and J by 8 bases, leaving 16 bases between them. This CDR3 has 15 residues. The CDR3 is CASSYAGPSSDEQFF. CDR3 nucleotide sequence: TGTGCCAGCAGTTACGCGGGACCCTCTTCGGATGAGCAGTTCTTC.

CDR3 sequence (DNA): TGTGCCAGCAGTTTACTGGGCAGACAAGCTTTCTTT. This translates into CASSLLGRQAFF. The chain recombines TRBV28 with TRBJ1-1; D unresolved. CDR3 length equals 12 residues. Trimming removed 2 bases at V and 9 bases at J, with 10 bases between. Germline V CDR1 and CDR2: MDHEN, SYDVKM.

The chain employs TRBV5-5 and TRBJ2-3, with 8 bases fitting TRBD1. CDR1 SGHKS and CDR2 YYEKEE come from the germline V gene (reference sequence). The CDR3 extends over 17 amino acids. The J segment lost 7 bases and the V segment lost 6 bases, leaving 19 bases of the junction unmatched. The CDR3 here is CASITPTGQGKSYTQYF. DNA for the CDR3: TGTGCCAGCATCACACCCACCGGACAGGGAAAGAGTTATACGCAGTATTTT.

J is TRBJ1-1 and V is TRBV6-5, with D perhaps matching TRBD1 (6 bases). Germline V lookup: CDR1 MNHEY, CDR2 SVGAGI. V gave up 0 bases and J gave up 11 bases, with 22 bases separating them. The CDR3 runs to 16 residues. This CDR3 is CASSYSLEGFTGWAFF. DNA of the CDR3: TGTGCCAGCAGTTACTCGTTGGAGGGGTTTACAGGGTGGGCTTTCTTT.

The gene calls are TRBV15 and TRBJ2-2; possible D gene TRBD1, 6 bases. The CDR3 consists of 15 residues. V shed 1 base and J shed 7 bases, with 13 bases lying between them. The V gene's germline CDR1 is LNHNV and CDR2 YYDKDF (reference sequence). Here the CDR3 reads CATSRVTGLGGELFF. The CDR3 DNA sequence: TGTGCCACCAGCAGAGTAACAGGGTTAGGCGGGGAGCTGTTTTTT.

The genes are TRBV12-2 and TRBJ2-7; the DNA was not compared with TRBD1, the D call given in the table. TRBV12-2 is assigned pseudogene status. The CDR3 totals 14 residues. CDR3 nucleotides: TGTGCAAGTCGCCCCCGGACAGGGAGATACGAGCAGTACTTC. This encodes CASRPRTGRYEQYF.

The chain uses TRBV9 and TRBJ1-2, with 8 bases aligning to TRBD1. This CDR3 contains 14 residues. CDR1 and CDR2 (germline): SGDLS, YYNGEE. V shed 4 bases, J shed 4 bases, and the junction held 6 bases outside the gene matches. The CDR3 here is CASSPRTGPYGYTF. CDR3 coding DNA: TGTGCCAGCAGCCCCCGGACAGGGCCCTATGGCTACACCTTC. The entire variable domain, with the rest obtained from reference TRBV9 and TRBJ1-2, is as follows: DSGVTQTPKHLITATGQRVTLRCSPRSGDLSVYWYQQSLDQGLQFLIQYYNGEERAKGNILERFSAQQFPDLHSELNLSSLELGDSALYFCASSPRTGPYGYTFGSGTRLTVV.

The V gene is TRBV10-3, the J gene TRBJ1-2, with D uncertain. The CDR3 runs 17 residues. Germline CDR1 is ENHRY and CDR2 is SYGVKD. Between the trimmed V and J ends, which lost 3 bases and 1 base, there was a span of 18 bases. CDR3 residues: CAISEAGRTLFNYGYTF. In DNA form, the CDR3 reads TGTGCCATCAGTGAAGCGGGCAGGACTTTGTTTAACTATGGCTACACCTTC.

The J gene is TRBJ2-1, the V gene TRBV19; 12 bases are shared with TRBD2. V shed 5 bases and J 5 bases; nucleotides not matched to a gene: 7. The CDR3 extends over 16 amino acids. Germline loops: CDR1 LNHDA, CDR2 SQIVND (reference sequence). The CDR3, as DNA: TGTGCCAGTAGTTTCTTACTAGCGGGGGGTCACAATGAGCAGTTCTTC. As protein: CASSFLLAGGHNEQFF.

The genes are TRBV7-2 and TRBJ2-1; possibly TRBD1 for D (5 bases). CDR3 size: 14 residues. Per germline, CDR1 SGHTA and CDR2 FQGNSA. Trimming cost V 1 base and J 9 bases, with 13 bases left between them. The CDR3 DNA reads as TGTGCCAGCAGCTTAGAGTACGGCCAGGGTGAGCAGTTCTTC. This codes for CASSLEYGQGEQFF.

This clone was detected a few times. The chain recombines TRBV28 with TRBJ1-1; D ambiguous. This CDR3 comprises 13 residues. Germline V CDR1 and CDR2: MDHEN, SYDVKM. V lost 1 base to trimming and J lost 1 base, with 4 bases between them. The CDR3 is CASSLYPNTEAFF. The CDR3 region has the DNA TGTGCCAGCAGTTTATACCCGAACACTGAAGCTTTCTTT.

This sequence joins TRBV19 and TRBJ2-7; D is possibly TRBD2 (6 bases). CDR1 is LNHDA and CDR2 is SQIVND in the germline V gene (reference sequence). This CDR3 spans 15 amino acids. Trimming stripped 6 bases from V and 0 bases from J, with 15 bases between. The CDR3, as DNA: TGTGCCAGTAGCACATTGGGAGGCGGCTCCTACGAGCAGTACTTC. As protein: CASSTLGGGSYEQYF.

The V call is TRBV6-6, the J call TRBJ1-5; D gene ambiguous. The CDR3 runs to 14 residues. Germline V gives CDR1 MNHNY, CDR2 SVGAGI (reference sequence). Trimming cost V 0 bases and J 6 bases, with 9 bases left between them. CDR3 sequence reads: CASSYSTSSQPQHF. Written as DNA, the CDR3 is TGTGCCAGCAGTTACTCGACATCAAGTCAGCCCCAGCATTTT.

This sequence joins TRBV20-1 and TRBJ1-2; D is undetermined. Germline CDR1 DFQATT, CDR2 SNEGSKA (reference sequence). V was clipped by 6 bases and J by 10 bases, with 6 bases between them. This CDR3 region has 8 residues. The CDR3 spells CSAGIYTF. The DNA of the CDR3 is TGCAGTGCGGGGATCTACACCTTC.

The chain employs TRBV27 and TRBJ1-1, with TRBD1 as a possible D gene (5 bases). There are 13 residues in the CDR3. Trimming stripped 3 bases from V and 2 bases from J, with 7 bases between. The germline V gene has CDR1 MNHEY and CDR2 SMNVEV (reference sequence). The CDR3: CASSLGPNTEAFF. The CDR3 bases are TGTGCCAGCAGTTTGGGGCCTAACACTGAAGCTTTCTTT.

The chain employs TRBV10-3 and TRBJ2-1; D could derive from TRBD1 or TRBD2 (7 bases each). The germline V gene has CDR1 ENHRY and CDR2 SYGVKD. This CDR3 comprises 18 residues. V gave up 3 bases and J gave up 6 bases, with 24 bases separating them. CDR3 sequence (DNA): TGTGCCATCAGTGAATTACTAGGGGGCAGGGGGGGAGGCAATGAGCAGTTCTTC. Protein sequence: CAISELLGGRGGGNEQFF.

This clone was picked up one time. This chain joins TRBV30 and TRBJ2-5; 9 nucleotides align to TRBD2. There are 15 residues in the CDR3. Trimming removed 5 bases from V and 4 bases from J; junction bases left unmatched: 11. Germline lookup yields CDR1 GTSNPN and CDR2 SVGIG (reference sequence). The CDR3 loop reads CAWGIGGGAGETQYF. In DNA form, the CDR3 reads TGTGCCTGGGGAATCGGCGGGGGGGCCGGAGAGACCCAGTACTTC.

The V gene is TRBV5-1, the J gene TRBJ1-4, with TRBD1 as a possible D gene (5 bases). This CDR3 is 14 amino acids long. Germline CDR1 is SGHRS and CDR2 is YFSETQ. The V end was cut by 5 bases, the J end by 4 bases, with 12 bases between. The DNA of the CDR3 is TGCGCCAGCAGACAGACAGCAAATAATGAAAAACTGTTTTTT. It is translated as CASRQTANNEKLFF.

The chain employs TRBV2 and TRBJ2-7; D might be TRBD1 (6 bases). The V end was cut by 7 bases, the J end by 5 bases, with 15 bases between. The CDR3 is 13 amino acids. The germline gives CDR1 SNHLY, CDR2 FYNNEI. CDR3 in amino acids: CASTRGEYHEQYF. The CDR3 region has the DNA TGTGCCAGCACCAGGGGAGAATATCACGAGCAGTACTTC. Full variable domain (rest looked up from reference TRBV2 and TRBJ2-7): EPEVTQTPSHQVTQMGQEVILRCVPISNHLYFYWYRQILGQKVEFLVSFYNNEISEKSEIFDDQFSVERPDGSNFTLKIRSTKLEDSAMYFCASTRGEYHEQYFGPGTRLTVT.

For this clone: An end of the junction differs from the germline gene, which may be a read error. This sequence joins TRBV5-1 and TRBJ2-6, with D perhaps being TRBD1 or TRBD2 (6 bases each). Looked up from germline, CDR1 is SGHRS and CDR2 is YFSETQ. This CDR3 has 15 residues. Here the CDR3 reads CASNKEGDGANALTF. In nucleotides, the CDR3 is TGCGCCAGCAACAAGGAGGGGGATGGGGCCAACGCCCTGACTTTC.

The genes are TRBV5-4 and TRBJ1-4; no reliable D call. V lost 0 bases to trimming and J lost 0 bases, with 6 bases between them. The length of the CDR3 is 15 residues. The germline CDR1 and CDR2 sequences are SGHNT and YYREEE (reference sequence). CDR3 loop: CASSLGHSTNEKLFF. CDR3 sequence (DNA): TGTGCCAGCAGCTTGGGGCATTCAACTAATGAAAAACTGTTTTTT.

The rearrangement joins TRBV5-1 to TRBJ2-6, with D unclear. CDR3 length equals 14 residues. In germline, CDR1 is SGHRS, CDR2 YFSETQ. Trimming took 0 bases from V and 0 from J, leaving 1 base between them. CDR3 nucleotide sequence: TGCGCCAGCAGCTTGGACTCTGGGGCCAACGTCCTGACTTTC. The encoded protein is CASSLDSGANVLTF.

In nucleotides, the CDR3 is TGTGCCATCAGTGAGGGACTAGCGGGGTCTACAGATACGCAGTATTTT. Translated, it gives CAISEGLAGSTDTQYF. The gene calls are TRBV10-3 and TRBJ2-3; 12 nucleotides agree with TRBD2. V trimming: 2 bases; J trimming: 3 bases; junction bases outside the gene matches: 3. CDR1 and CDR2 from the germline V gene are ENHRY and SYGVKD. This CDR3 spans 16 amino acids.

V is TRBV6-5 and J is TRBJ1-5; perhaps TRBD1 as D (5 bases). V was shortened by 7 bases and J by 7 bases, with 14 bases between the two germline ends. The CDR3 totals 13 residues. Germline CDR1 and CDR2: MNHEY and SVGAGI. The CDR3 region has the DNA TGTGCCAGCAATCAGGGTTCGGGGCAGCCCCAGCATTTT. This sequence encodes CASNQGSGQPQHF.

This rearrangement joins TRBV20-1 to TRBJ2-5; D remains unclear. The CDR3 sequence is 11 residues long. Germline assignment: CDR1 DFQATT and CDR2 SNEGSKA (reference sequence). CDR3 loop: CRTTQAETQYF. Written as DNA, the CDR3 is TGCAGGACCACCCAAGCAGAGACCCAGTACTTC.

The V call is TRBV7-2, the J call TRBJ1-2; tentative D call: TRBD1 (5 bases). Trimming took 6 bases from V and 2 from J, leaving 10 bases between them. Germline lookup yields CDR1 SGHTA and CDR2 FQGNSA. This CDR3 contains 13 residues. The CDR3 nucleotides are TGTGCCAGCAGGAATCAGGGAAACTATGGCTACACCTTC. It codes for CASRNQGNYGYTF.

This rearrangement joins TRBV20-1 to TRBJ1-2; tentative D call: TRBD1 (6 bases). The CDR3 is made up of 11 amino acids. V shed 6 bases and J shed 8 bases, with 13 bases lying between them. Germline values: CDR1 DFQATT, CDR2 SNEGSKA (reference sequence). Here the CDR3 reads CSAWGQVGYTF. The CDR3 DNA reads TGCAGTGCCTGGGGGCAAGTCGGCTACACCTTC.